The 24 T cell receptor beta chains listed next were all sequenced from one sample in a study of breast tumors, draining lymph nodes, adjacent tissues. TCRdb re-analysed the multiplex PCR reads in MiXCR, keeping a single row per CDR3 protein. The sample lists about 130,000 distinct CDR3 sequences, 20% to 25% occurring once. The lymph nodes were axillary draining lymph nodes from breast cancer patients. The sample was axillary lymph node tissue. These receptors all stem from a female donor with breast cancer. Some clones in this sample may be carry-over from other donors' samples.

There are many counts of this clonotype. This chain connects TRBV19 to TRBJ1-5; TRBD1 agrees at 9 bases. Germline V gene lookup returns CDR1 LNHDA and CDR2 SQIVND (reference sequence). V lost 6 bases to trimming and J lost 4 bases; unmatched junction nucleotides: 7. This CDR3 is built from 15 residues. The CDR3 loop reads CASRDGTGQNQPQHF. CDR3 nucleotides: TGTGCCAGTAGGGATGGGACAGGGCAGAATCAGCCCCAGCATTTT.

This clonotype showed up many times. The rearrangement links TRBV12-3 or TRBV12-4 to TRBJ2-7; D is perhaps TRBD1 or TRBD2 (5 bases each). This CDR3 is built from 14 residues. V gave up 5 bases and J gave up 1 base, with 12 bases separating them. Written as DNA, the CDR3 is TGTGCCAGCAGTATCCAGGGCGGGTCCTACGAGCAGTACTTC. Encoded protein: CASSIQGGSYEQYF.

In this sample, this clonotype turned up many times. The rearrangement uses TRBV12-3 or TRBV12-4 and TRBJ2-3, with 7 positions matching TRBD1. J lost 0 bases, V lost 3 bases, and 3 bases had no gene match. The CDR3 runs to 15 residues. The CDR3 sequence: CASSLGDSSTDTQYF. The CDR3 bases are TGTGCCAGCAGTTTGGGGGACAGTAGCACAGATACGCAGTATTTT.

This rearrangement joins TRBV18 to TRBJ2-3; unclear D gene. The V and J ends lost 1 base and 2 bases respectively, with 7 bases between them. CDR3 length: 14 amino acids. Germline CDR1 and CDR2: KGHSH and LQKENI. The CDR3 region is CASSPLGFTDTQYF. Written as DNA, the CDR3 is TGTGCCAGCTCACCACTGGGGTTCACAGATACGCAGTATTTT.

This clonotype appeared many times. This chain joins TRBV11-2 and TRBJ2-1; D ambiguous. The V end was cut by 4 bases, the J end by 4 bases, with 17 bases between. CDR1 and CDR2 from the germline V gene are SGHAT and FQNNGV. This CDR3 has 16 amino acids. The CDR3 region is CASSSPGTQTYNEQFF. For the CDR3, the DNA is TGTGCCAGCAGCTCCCCAGGTACACAAACTTACAATGAGCAGTTCTTC.

The V gene is TRBV5-1, the J gene TRBJ2-5, with 11 nucleotides matching TRBD2. This CDR3 is 15 amino acids long. Germline lookup yields CDR1 SGHRS and CDR2 YFSETQ. Trimming at V came to 2 bases and at J to 4 bases, leaving 4 bases not matched to a gene. CDR3 nucleotides: TGCGCCAGCAGCTTACTAGCGGGAGCGTTAGAGACCCAGTACTTC. Its translation is CASSLLAGALETQYF. Full variable domain (missing parts from reference TRBV5-1 and TRBJ2-5): KAGVTQTPRYLIKTRGQQVTLSCSPISGHRSVSWYQQTPGQGLQFLFEYFSETQRNKGNFPGRFSGRQFSNSRSEMNVSTLELGDSALYLCASSLLAGALETQYFGPGTRLLVL.

This clonotype has ten or more counts. The chain uses TRBV20-1 and TRBJ2-1, with 11 bases fitting TRBD2. Trimming took 5 bases from V and 8 from J; bases not matched to a gene: 8. The CDR3 is made up of 14 amino acids. CDR1 DFQATT and CDR2 SNEGSKA come from the germline V gene (reference sequence). This CDR3 is CSAAGLADWDEQFF. The CDR3 coding sequence is TGCAGTGCTGCGGGACTAGCGGATTGGGATGAGCAGTTCTTC.

This clonotype was observed at least ten times. The genes are TRBV20-1 and TRBJ2-1, with 8 bases matching TRBD2. Germline V gives CDR1 DFQATT, CDR2 SNEGSKA (reference sequence). There are 17 residues in the CDR3. Trimming cost V 2 bases and J 1 base; bases outside gene matches: 10. The CDR3 DNA reads as TGCAGTGCTAGATCCCGGGGGGGGGGCCTTTCCTACAATGAGCAGTTCTTC. It encodes CSARSRGGGLSYNEQFF.

The chain carries TRBV28 and TRBJ2-7; the D gene is possibly TRBD1 (6 bases). Between the trimmed V and J ends, which lost 7 bases and 5 bases, there was a span of 18 bases. CDR3 length equals 14 residues. Germline CDR1 MDHEN, CDR2 SYDVKM. CDR3 amino acids: CASTRQVFLNEQYF. The CDR3 DNA sequence: TGTGCCAGCACCAGACAGGTTTTTCTAAACGAGCAGTACTTC. Complete variable domain (other parts from reference TRBV28 and TRBJ2-7): DVKVTQSSRYLVKRTGEKVFLECVQDMDHENMFWYRQDPGLGLRLIYFSYDVKMKEKGDIPEGYSVSREKKERFSLILESASTNQTSMYLCASTRQVFLNEQYFGPGTRLTVT.

The sample holds many counts of this clonotype. The chain employs TRBV30 and TRBJ2-1, with 7 bases matching TRBD2. The CDR3 consists of 13 residues. The germline V gene has CDR1 GTSNPN and CDR2 SVGIG (reference sequence). Germline trimming cut 8 bases from V and 4 bases from J; bases unmatched to any gene: 8. The CDR3 is CAATSSGYNEQFF. CDR3 bases: TGTGCCGCGACTAGCTCTGGTTACAATGAGCAGTTCTTC.

This clonotype was seen at least ten times. The chain combines TRBV3-1 with TRBJ1-2; D possibly corresponds to TRBD1 (5 bases). CDR1 is LGHDT, CDR2 YNNKEL, per germline (reference sequence). V lost 5 bases, J lost 8 bases, and 12 bases lay in between. This CDR3 has 12 amino acids. The CDR3 sequence is CASSGGSGGYTF. CDR3 coding DNA: TGTGCCAGCAGCGGGGGATCGGGAGGCTACACCTTC.

This clonotype was counted ten times or more. The V call is TRBV30, the J call TRBJ1-2; the match to TRBD1 covers 8 bases. The CDR3 loop spans 14 amino acids. Germline V CDR1 and CDR2: GTSNPN, SVGIG (reference sequence). V trimming: 2 bases; J trimming: 3 bases; junction bases outside the gene matches: 5. This chain's CDR3 is CAWSPDRVDYGYTF. The CDR3 DNA is TGTGCCTGGAGTCCGGACAGGGTTGACTATGGCTACACCTTC.

A note on this clonotype: Possible read error: a much larger clone is one base away. A read error is likely, as this CDR3 ends without the conserved phenylalanine or tryptophan. The rearrangement uses TRBV18 and TRBJ2-2; D may be TRBD1 (6 bases). There are 13 residues in the CDR3. Trimming left V 4 bases short and J 5 bases short, with 8 bases between. From germline, CDR1 is KGHSH and CDR2 LQKENI. The CDR3, as DNA: TGTGCCAGCTCACGGACAGAAACCGGGGAGCTGTTTGTT. It encodes CASSRTETGELFV.

Worth noting for this clonotype: Given a much more abundant clone one base away, this may be a read error. The J gene is TRBJ2-2, the V gene TRBV4-2; D is uncertain. Looked up from germline, CDR1 is LGHNA and CDR2 is YNFKEQ. This CDR3 contains 13 residues. CDR3 region: CAGSQGATGELFF. The DNA of the CDR3 is TGTGCCGGCAGCCAAGGTGCCACCGGGGAGCTGTTTTTT.

This clonotype was detected only once. With a much larger clone just one base away, this may be a read error. V usage is TRBV28 and J usage is TRBJ1-6, with D maybe TRBD1 (5 bases). CDR1 is MDHEN and CDR2 is SYDVKM in the germline V gene. The germline V and J ends were trimmed by 4 bases and 10 bases, with 14 bases remaining between them. There are 14 residues in the CDR3. CDR3 region: CASSYRRLGSPLHF. CDR3 nucleotide sequence: TGTGCCAGCAGTTACAGGAGGCTAGGCTCACCCCTCCACTTT.

On this clonotype: Since a much larger clone is just one base distant, this may be a read error. The rearrangement links TRBV11-2 to TRBJ2-1; D ambiguous. The CDR3 is 14 residues long. Germline CDR1 SGHAT, CDR2 FQNNGV. CDR3 sequence (DNA): TGTGCCAACAGCTTAGGACGGAAAAACAATGAGCAGTTCTTC. As protein: CANSLGRKNNEQFF.

This clonotype occurred many times. V usage is TRBV30 and J usage is TRBJ2-1; TRBD2 matches 12 bases. The length of the CDR3 is 13 residues. Losses at the gene ends were 3 bases for V and 9 bases for J; bases not matched to a gene: 3. The V gene's germline CDR1 is GTSNPN and CDR2 SVGIG (reference sequence). The CDR3 spells CAWSRGLAGEQFF. CDR3 sequence (DNA): TGTGCCTGGAGCCGGGGACTAGCGGGTGAGCAGTTCTTC.

This chain joins TRBV12-3 or TRBV12-4 and TRBJ1-3; D remains ambiguous. Trimming removed 2 bases at V and 8 bases at J, with 10 bases between. The CDR3 has 13 amino acids. The CDR3 DNA follows: TGTGCCAGCAGTTTAAGCGTATCGCACACCATATATTTT. Encoded protein: CASSLSVSHTIYF.

Remarks on this clonotype: A much larger clone differs from this one at a single base, so this may be a read error. The V call is TRBV2, the J call TRBJ1-5; no definite D call. This CDR3 contains 13 residues. Germline assignment: CDR1 SNHLY and CDR2 FYNNEI. Here the CDR3 DNA reads TGTGCCAGCACCCTTGGGCTAAATCAGCCCCAGAATTTT. As protein: CASTLGLNQPQNF. Together with reference TRBV2 and TRBJ1-5, the CDR3 gives the full variable domain: EPEVTQTPSHQVTQMGQEVILRCVPISNHLYFYWYRQILGQKVEFLVSFYNNEISEKSEIFDDQFSVERPDGSNFTLKIRSTKLEDSAMYFCASTLGLNQPQNFGDGTRLSIL.

CDR3 coding DNA: TGTGCCAGCAGTTCGGGACTAGCGGGAGGCCACCTTGAGCAGTTCTTC. Residues: CASSSGLAGGHLEQFF. The chain joins TRBV12-3 or TRBV12-4 to TRBJ2-1; TRBD2 matches 15 bases. The CDR3 is made up of 16 amino acids. V lost 4 bases, J lost 9 bases, and 7 bases stayed unmatched.

The table lists this clonotype with many counts. The gene calls are TRBV30 and TRBJ1-5; the D is unclear. CDR1 is GTSNPN, CDR2 SVGIG, per germline (reference sequence). V lost 3 bases, J lost 5 bases, and 8 bases lay in between. The CDR3 is made up of 12 amino acids. The CDR3 nucleotides read TGTGCCTGGAGCGAAGGGCATCAGCCCCAGCATTTT. It specifies CAWSEGHQPQHF.

A remark on this clonotype: A read error may explain this, as a much larger clone is one base away. This chain connects TRBV6-6 to TRBJ1-3; D is ambiguous. CDR3 size: 15 residues. CDR1 MNHNY and CDR2 SVGAGI come from the germline V gene (reference sequence). The CDR3 region is CANSSPSRSGNTIYF. The DNA of the CDR3 is TGTGCCAACAGTTCGCCGTCCCGCTCTGGAAACACCATATATTTT.

At least ten counts were recorded for this clonotype. The J gene is TRBJ2-2, the V gene TRBV11-2, with 8 bases matching TRBD1. The V gene end was trimmed by 2 bases and the J gene end by 5 bases; junction bases not matched to a gene: 13. This CDR3 contains 18 residues. CDR1 is SGHAT and CDR2 is FQNNGV in the germline V gene. This CDR3 is CASSLPALGQGRTGELFF. The CDR3 DNA reads TGTGCCAGCAGCTTACCCGCCCTTGGACAGGGTCGGACCGGGGAGCTGTTTTTT. Full variable domain (outside the CDR3, taken from reference TRBV11-2 and TRBJ2-2): EAGVAQSPRYKIIEKRQSVAFWCNPISGHATLYWYQQILGQGPKLLIQFQNNGVVDDSQLPKDRFSAERLKGVDSTLKIQPAKLEDSAVYLCASSLPALGQGRTGELFFGEGSRLTVL.

Notes on this clonotype: A junction boundary mismatches the germline segment, possibly from a read error. The J gene is TRBJ2-1, the V gene TRBV11-2; TRBD2 matches 12 bases. Germline CDR1 SGHAT, CDR2 FQNNGV. CDR3 length equals 17 residues. The DNA of the CDR3 is TGTGCCAGCAGCTTTTTGACTAGCGGGAGTCTCTACAATGAGCAGTCCTTC. This encodes CASSFLTSGSLYNEQSF.